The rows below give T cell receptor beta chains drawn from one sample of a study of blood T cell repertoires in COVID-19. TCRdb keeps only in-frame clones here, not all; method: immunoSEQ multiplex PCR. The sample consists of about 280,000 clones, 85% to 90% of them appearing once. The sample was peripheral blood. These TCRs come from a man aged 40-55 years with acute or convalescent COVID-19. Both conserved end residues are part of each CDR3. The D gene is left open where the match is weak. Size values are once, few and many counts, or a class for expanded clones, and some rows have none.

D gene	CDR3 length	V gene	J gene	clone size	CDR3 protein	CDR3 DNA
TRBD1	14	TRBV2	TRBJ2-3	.	CASKRDSRTDTQYF	TGTGCCAGCAAAAGGGACAGCCGCACAGATACGCAGTATTTT
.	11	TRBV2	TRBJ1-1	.	CASTSMIEAFF	TGTGCCAGCACTAGTATGATTGAAGCTTTCTTT
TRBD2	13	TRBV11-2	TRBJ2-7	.	CASSFGLAYEQYF	TGTGCCAGCAGCTTTGGACTAGCTTACGAGCAGTACTTC
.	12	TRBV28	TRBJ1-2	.	CASSLKGDGYTF	TGTGCCAGCAGTTTAAAGGGGGATGGCTACACCTTC
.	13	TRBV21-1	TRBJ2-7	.	CASTFQGSDEQYF	TGTGCCAGCACCTTTCAGGGCAGCGACGAGCAGTACTTC
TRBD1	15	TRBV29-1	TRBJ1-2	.	CSVPLGTGANYGYTF	TGCAGCGTCCCCCTGGGGACAGGAGCTAACTATGGCTACACCTTC
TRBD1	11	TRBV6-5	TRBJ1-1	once	CAARTGGEAFF	TGTGCCGCGAGGACAGGGGGTGAAGCTTTCTTT
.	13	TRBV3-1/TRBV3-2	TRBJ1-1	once	CASSQQGWSEAFF	TGTGCCAGCAGCCAGCAGGGATGGAGTGAAGCTTTCTTT
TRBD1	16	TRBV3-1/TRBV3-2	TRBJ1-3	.	CASSQVPRGTGNTIYF	TGTGCCAGCAGCCAAGTACCCAGGGGGACTGGAAACACCATATATTTT
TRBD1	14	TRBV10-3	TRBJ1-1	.	CAISLKTGDTEAFF	TGTGCCATCAGTCTAAAAACAGGGGACACTGAAGCTTTCTTT
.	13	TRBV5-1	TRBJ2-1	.	CASSSVPYNEQFF	TGCGCCAGCAGCTCAGTACCCTACAATGAGCAGTTCTTC
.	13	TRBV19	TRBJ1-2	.	CASSIGAGYGYTF	TGTGCCAGTAGTATCGGCGCGGGCTATGGCTACACCTTC
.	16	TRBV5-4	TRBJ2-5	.	CASSLGQGSIQETQYF	TGTGCCAGCAGCTTGGGGCAGGGGTCCATCCAAGAGACCCAGTACTTC
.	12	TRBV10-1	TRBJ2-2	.	CASSLYAGELFF	TGCGCCAGCAGCCTCTATGCCGGGGAGCTGTTTTTT
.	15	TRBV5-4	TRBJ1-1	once	CASSLAAGMNTEAFF	TGTGCCAGCAGCTTGGCCGCGGGTATGAACACTGAAGCTTTCTTT
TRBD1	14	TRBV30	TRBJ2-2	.	CAWKRDRGTGELFF	TGTGCCTGGAAACGGGACAGGGGTACCGGGGAGCTGTTTTTT
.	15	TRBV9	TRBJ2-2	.	CASSSGTPYTGELFF	TGTGCCAGCAGCTCCGGGACTCCTTACACCGGGGAGCTGTTTTTT
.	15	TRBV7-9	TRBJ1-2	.	CASSPTRRDLYGYTF	TGTGCCAGCAGCCCCACCCGGAGGGACCTCTATGGCTACACCTTC
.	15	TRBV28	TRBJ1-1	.	CASSSHGQLNTEAFF	TGTGCCAGCAGTTCACACGGACAGCTGAACACTGAAGCTTTCTTT
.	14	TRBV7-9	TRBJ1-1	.	CASSLGVSGVEAFF	TGTGCCAGCAGCTTAGGTGTCTCAGGGGTAGAAGCTTTCTTT
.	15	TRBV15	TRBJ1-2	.	CATSRDAGASYGYTF	TGTGCCACCAGCAGAGATGCGGGTGCCAGCTATGGCTACACCTTC
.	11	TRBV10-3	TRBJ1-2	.	CAVLQGRGYTF	TGTGCCGTCCTACAGGGACGGGGCTACACCTTC
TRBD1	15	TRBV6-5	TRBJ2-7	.	CASSSLGRGGLEQYF	TGTGCCAGCAGCTCACTCGGGCGAGGGGGCCTCGAGCAGTACTTC
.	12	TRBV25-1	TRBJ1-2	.	CASSFGQGGYTF	TGTGCCAGCAGTTTCGGACAAGGAGGCTACACCTTC
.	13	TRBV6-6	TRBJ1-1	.	CASSYISGTEAFF	TGTGCCAGCAGTTATATCAGCGGAACTGAAGCTTTCTTT
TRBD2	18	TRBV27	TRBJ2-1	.	CASSGLAGRFGIYNEQFF	TGTGCCAGCAGCGGACTAGCGGGACGATTCGGGATCTACAATGAGCAGTTCTTC
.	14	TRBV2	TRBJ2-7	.	CASSTRTRLGEQYF	TGTGCCAGCAGTACAAGGACACGCCTCGGGGAGCAGTACTTC
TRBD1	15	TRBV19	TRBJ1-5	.	CASSMDRGQFQPQHF	TGTGCCAGTAGTATGGACAGGGGGCAATTTCAGCCCCAGCATTTT
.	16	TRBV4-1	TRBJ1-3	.	CASSQSFSSGGNTIYF	TGCGCCAGCAGCCAGAGTTTTTCCTCCGGGGGAAACACCATATATTTT
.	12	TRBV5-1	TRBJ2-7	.	CASSLGTGEQYF	TGCGCCAGCAGCTTGGGAACGGGGGAGCAGTACTTC
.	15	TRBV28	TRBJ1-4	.	CASSLGALGSEKLFF	TGTGCCAGCAGTTTAGGAGCCTTGGGGAGTGAAAAACTGTTTTTT
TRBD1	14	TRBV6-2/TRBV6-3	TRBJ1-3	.	CASSSGTAGNTIYF	TGTGCCAGCAGTTCCGGGACAGCAGGAAACACCATATATTTT
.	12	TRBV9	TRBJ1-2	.	CASSQYGGGYTF	TGTGCCAGCAGCCAATATGGAGGTGGCTACACCTTC